A selection of T cell receptor beta chains follows, all from one sample in a study of cytomegalovirus exposure and HLA in healthy donors. The data were produced by immunoSEQ multiplex PCR, yet TCRdb's version contains in-frame clones alone and is incomplete. This sample's table reports roughly 41,000 clones. What was sequenced was PBMCs. The receptors here all came from a woman aged 40 to 55 in good health and CMV-seronegative. The conserved cysteine and the conserved F or W are not part of the CDR3 here. The order of the fields is V gene, J gene, CDR3 protein.

TRBV25-1,TRBJ1-5,ASTLTTSGLRQPQH
TRBV28,TRBJ2-7,ASSSFGQGDYEQY
TRBV27,TRBJ2-7,ASSSTGLAGGPSYEQY
TRBV28,TRBJ1-1,ASSSGVLLKAF
TRBV6-4,TRBJ2-1,ASSESGTSGSYNEQF
TRBV6-5,TRBJ1-2,ASSYRVKGGIYGYT
TRBV6-5,TRBJ2-7,ASSYERDAYEQY
TRBV6-1,TRBJ2-1,ASTLWAGLDEQF
TRBV14,TRBJ2-1,ASSQVLSVYNEQF
TRBV30,TRBJ2-3,AWNPSGRGRMADTQY
TRBV6-5,TRBJ1-5,ASSYRGAHQPQH
TRBV19,TRBJ1-5,ASSIDGVNQPQH
TRBV18,TRBJ1-3,ASSLGQVAGNTIY
TRBV18,TRBJ1-1,ASSPVRELNTEAF
TRBV25-1,TRBJ1-2,ASSRRAGGGGYT
TRBV28,TRBJ1-1,ASSLDRATEAF
TRBV15,TRBJ2-7,ATSSRRGNEQY
TRBV30,TRBJ2-3,AGSTSGMSTDTQY
TRBV5-8,TRBJ2-1,ASSFRTSYNEQF
TRBV15,TRBJ1-5,ATSDLDRGNQPQH
TRBV6-5,TRBJ2-7,ASSRGDRSAYEQY
TRBV19,TRBJ1-1,ASLGQGTEAF
TRBV28,TRBJ1-1,ASTSSGESMNTEAF
TRBV5-4,TRBJ2-7,ASSPTGDSYEQY
TRBV6-6,TRBJ2-5,ASSLGGVAGQETQY
TRBV7-9,TRBJ1-1,ASSLGGPAGTEAF
TRBV11-3,TRBJ2-1,ASSSGALLGEQF
TRBV4-1,TRBJ2-1,ASSQEREGGEQF
TRBV4-1,TRBJ2-1,ASSQDRGGLYNEQF
TRBV5-1,TRBJ2-7,ASSGGQGAYEQY
TRBV6-4,TRBJ2-1,ASSDSPSGQYNEQF
TRBV7-2,TRBJ2-7,ASSLRGAKVYEQY
TRBV6-5,TRBJ2-3,ASSPPGTSKGTQY
TRBV15,TRBJ2-3,ATSSGLAGITDTQY
TRBV30,TRBJ2-5,AWTGLSGGGGETQY
TRBV30,TRBJ1-1,AWSVWQITEAF
TRBV2,TRBJ2-5,ASHLAETQY
TRBV28,TRBJ2-1,ASSILTGYNEQF
TRBV6-5,TRBJ2-7,ASSYTWRESAYEQY
TRBV6-1,TRBJ1-3,ASSLDGGTGNTIY
TRBV6-5,TRBJ1-2,ASSYSVQIDGYT
TRBV5-1,TRBJ2-5,ASSLILADQETQY
TRBV7-2,TRBJ1-3,ASSYEVSGNTIY
TRBV11-2,TRBJ2-7,ASSSRGWFEQY
TRBV15,TRBJ1-2,ATSRVGRDYGYT